Listed here are 30 T cell receptor beta chains from one sample, sequenced in a study of T cells after yellow fever vaccination. TCRdb used MiXCR to reprocess the 5' RACE reads, holding one entry per CDR3 protein. The sample has some 350,000 distinct CDR3 sequences, 6.2% seen once; the top ten hold roughly 15%. Specimen: PBMCs, collected 5 days after the yellow fever booster vaccination. The receptors here all came from a man under 40 who received the YFV17D yellow fever vaccine.

This clonotype came up many times. This chain joins TRBV30 and TRBJ2-2; D gene ambiguous. V shed 0 bases and J shed 4 bases, with 6 bases lying between them. CDR1 and CDR2 (germline): GTSNPN, SVGIG (reference sequence). The CDR3 extends over 13 amino acids. CDR3 nucleotides: TGTGCCTGGAGTGTACTCCCCACCGGGGAGCTGTTTTTT. It codes for CAWSVLPTGELFF.

This rearrangement joins TRBV3-1 to TRBJ1-2; D may be TRBD1 (6 bases). The germline gives CDR1 LGHDT, CDR2 YNNKEL (reference sequence). This CDR3 region has 14 residues. V gave up 4 bases and J gave up 4 bases, with 13 bases separating them. The CDR3: CASSPTGTVYGYTF. CDR3 nucleotide sequence: TGTGCCAGCAGCCCAACAGGGACCGTCTATGGCTACACCTTC.

The rearrangement uses TRBV3-1 and TRBJ2-7; 13 nucleotides line up with TRBD2. This CDR3 region has 19 residues. Germline values: CDR1 LGHDT, CDR2 YNNKEL (reference sequence). The V gene end was trimmed by 4 bases and the J gene end by 3 bases; junction bases not matched to a gene: 15. The CDR3 sequence is CASSPRLAGGAPRSYEQYF. DNA for the CDR3: TGTGCCAGCAGCCCGCGACTAGCGGGAGGAGCTCCCCGTAGCTACGAGCAGTACTTC.

This clonotype showed up just a few times. The chain links TRBV18 to TRBJ2-2, with a possible D match to TRBD2 (6 bases). Trimming stripped 6 bases from V and 6 bases from J, with 20 bases between. The CDR3 sequence is 16 residues long. Germline V CDR1 and CDR2: KGHSH, LQKENI. The CDR3 DNA is TGTGCCAGCTCCCGTCGGGGAGGTAGCGAGGCCGGGGAGCTGTTTTTT. Encoded protein: CASSRRGGSEAGELFF.

This CDR3 is CASSLGAMGEQFF. The CDR3 coding sequence is TGCGCCAGCAGCTTAGGTGCGATGGGGGAGCAGTTCTTC. The chain couples TRBV5-1 to TRBJ2-1, with D unresolved. Germline V CDR1 and CDR2: SGHRS, YFSETQ. The ends were cut back, 2 bases at V and 10 bases at J, with 13 bases in the middle. The CDR3 extends over 13 amino acids.

There are many counts of this clonotype. The J gene is TRBJ2-7, the V gene TRBV5-6; possible D gene TRBD2, 5 bases. CDR3 length equals 14 residues. The V and J ends lost 0 bases and 3 bases respectively, with 10 bases between them. CDR1 SGHDT and CDR2 YYEEEE come from the germline V gene. The CDR3 nucleotides read TGTGCCAGCAGCTTGGAGACTACCTTCTACGAGCAGTACTTC. It specifies CASSLETTFYEQYF.

The sample holds a few counts of this clonotype. The J gene is TRBJ2-2, the V gene TRBV5-1; TRBD2 matches at 10 bases. Per germline, CDR1 SGHRS and CDR2 YFSETQ. The length of the CDR3 is 17 residues. The ends lost 1 base at V and 6 bases at J; junction bases unmatched: 9. DNA for the CDR3: TGCGCCAGCAGCTTGTGGTCGCTAGCGGGAGCAGCCGGGGAGCTGTTTTTT. Its protein is CASSLWSLAGAAGELFF.

The chain is built from TRBV11-2 and TRBJ2-3, with D possibly matching TRBD1 (5 bases). V lost 5 bases to trimming and J lost 4 bases, with 22 bases between them. The CDR3 is 17 amino acids. Germline values: CDR1 SGHAT, CDR2 FQNNGV. CDR3 DNA sequence: TGTGCCAGCAGCCCTTTGGGTGACCAGGGCCCTGCAGATACGCAGTATTTT. Its protein product is CASSPLGDQGPADTQYF.

This clonotype was seen many times. The rearrangement links TRBV11-2 to TRBJ1-3; no firm D call. V was trimmed by 3 bases and J by 2 bases, leaving 2 bases between them. This CDR3 comprises 12 residues. Germline V gene sequence: CDR1 SGHAT, CDR2 FQNNGV. Here the CDR3 DNA reads TGTGCCAGCAGCTTTACTGGAAACACCATATATTTT. Translated, it gives CASSFTGNTIYF.

This clonotype was counted ten times or more. The CDR3 is CASSRRPETQYF. CDR3 DNA sequence: TGTGCCAGCAGCCGGCGCCCGGAGACCCAGTACTTC. This chain connects TRBV3-1 to TRBJ2-5, with D unclear. CDR1 LGHDT and CDR2 YNNKEL come from the germline V gene (reference sequence). The ends were cut back, 4 bases at V and 5 bases at J, with 8 bases in the middle. The CDR3 is made up of 12 amino acids.

This clonotype was recorded many times. The CDR3 bases are TGTGCCAGCAGCGGGTCCTTCTACGAGCAGTACTTC. Translated: CASSGSFYEQYF. The chain carries TRBV7-2 and TRBJ2-7; D is ambiguous. The CDR3 is 12 amino acids. Trimming pared 5 bases from V and 3 bases from J, leaving 8 bases between. Germline-derived CDR1 and CDR2 are SGHTA and FQGNSA. Complete variable domain (other parts from reference TRBV7-2 and TRBJ2-7): GAGVSQSPSNKVTEKGKDVELRCDPISGHTALYWYRQSLGQGLEFLIYFQGNSAPDKSGLPSDRFSAERTGGSVSTLTIQRTQQEDSAVYLCASSGSFYEQYFGPGTRLTVT.

V usage is TRBV21-1 and J usage is TRBJ2-5; TRBD1, the D gene given by the table, was not confirmed from the DNA. TRBV21-1 is flagged as a pseudogene. The CDR3 has 17 residues. The CDR3: CASSKDSGQGSQETQYF. The DNA of the CDR3 is TGTGCCAGCAGCAAAGACTCAGGACAGGGGTCCCAAGAGACCCAGTACTTC.

This clonotype was found a few times. This CDR3 is CASSHPARGRAETQYF. For the CDR3, the DNA is TGTGCCAGCAGCCACCCAGCGCGCGGGAGGGCGGAGACCCAGTACTTC. V and J are TRBV7-9 and TRBJ2-5; TRBD2 matches 9 bases. The CDR3 contains 16 residues. CDR1 and CDR2 (germline): SEHNR, FQNEAQ (reference sequence). Losses at the gene ends were 5 bases for V and 5 bases for J; bases not matched to a gene: 12.

In its sample, this clonotype was seen a few times. This sequence joins TRBV7-6 and TRBJ2-7, with a tentative D call TRBD1 (5 bases). Germline-derived CDR1 and CDR2 are SGHVS and FNYEAQ. The CDR3 covers 15 residues. Between the trimmed V and J ends, which lost 1 base and 7 bases, there was a span of 17 bases. The CDR3 is CASSLEPGLLWEQYF. The CDR3 coding sequence is TGTGCCAGCAGCTTAGAGCCAGGGCTACTCTGGGAGCAGTACTTC.

A few counts support this clonotype. The V and J genes are TRBV5-1 and TRBJ2-1; 8 bases match TRBD2. The germline CDR1 and CDR2 sequences are SGHRS and YFSETQ. The trim removed 0 bases at V and 7 bases at J, leaving 3 bases unmatched. The CDR3 contains 14 residues. The CDR3 sequence: CASSLGSSGNEQFF. The CDR3 DNA is TGCGCCAGCAGCTTGGGGTCTAGCGGGAATGAGCAGTTCTTC.

Only a few counts were recorded for this clonotype. This rearrangement joins TRBV29-1 to TRBJ2-1; TRBD1 matches 8 bases. The length of the CDR3 is 15 residues. With V trimmed by 7 bases and J by 1 base, 9 bases remained unmatched. Per germline, CDR1 SQVTM and CDR2 ANQGSEA. CDR3 loop: CSDTQGAESYNEQFF. CDR3 coding DNA: TGCAGCGACACCCAGGGGGCGGAATCCTACAATGAGCAGTTCTTC.

This clonotype was seen a few times. The chain couples TRBV7-8 to TRBJ1-2; TRBD1 is a possible D gene (5 bases). This CDR3 is 15 amino acids long. Looked up from germline, CDR1 is SGHVS and CDR2 is FQNEAQ. V was trimmed by 3 bases and J by 6 bases, leaving 17 bases between them. CDR3 protein: CASSFLNGGLDGYTF. As DNA, the CDR3 is TGTGCCAGCAGCTTCCTCAACGGGGGACTGGATGGCTACACCTTC.

This clonotype was counted a few times. V usage is TRBV20-1 and J usage is TRBJ2-5; D unresolved. Germline V lookup: CDR1 DFQATT, CDR2 SNEGSKA (reference sequence). Trimming cost V 3 bases and J 2 bases, with 7 bases left between them. The CDR3 contains 12 residues. CDR3 in amino acids: CSASASQETQYF. In nucleotides, the CDR3 is TGCAGTGCTAGTGCTAGTCAAGAGACCCAGTACTTC.

At least ten counts were recorded for this clonotype. The rearrangement uses TRBV7-3 and TRBJ2-1; TRBD2 matches 10 bases. V was clipped by 2 bases and J by 13 bases; unmatched bases: 8. The germline V gene encodes CDR1 SGHTA and CDR2 FQGTGA. The CDR3 is 14 amino acids. Written as DNA, the CDR3 is TGTGCCAGCAGCTTAGGGGTAGCGGGGGGCGCCCAGTTCTTC. Protein: CASSLGVAGGAQFF.

This clonotype was seen a few times. V is TRBV7-8 and J is TRBJ2-1; TRBD2 is a possible D gene (6 bases). This CDR3 has 16 amino acids. From germline, CDR1 is SGHVS and CDR2 FQNEAQ. The ends were cut back, 4 bases at V and 6 bases at J, with 19 bases in the middle. The CDR3 DNA reads as TGTGCCAGCAGCTCCCGACTAGTTTCCGCTTCCAATGAGCAGTTCTTC. This codes for CASSSRLVSASNEQFF.

On this clonotype itself: A read error may account for a junction end that differs from germline. The chain recombines TRBV12-3 or TRBV12-4 with TRBJ2-6; tentative D call: TRBD1 (5 bases). The CDR3 sequence is 18 residues long. CDR3 region: CACSFVGRAFSGANVLTF. Here the CDR3 DNA reads TGTGCCTGCAGTTTTGTCGGCAGGGCCTTCTCTGGGGCCAACGTCCTGACTTTC.

CDR3 residues: CASSSIGTGDTGELFF. The CDR3 DNA follows: TGTGCCAGCAGTTCCATAGGGACAGGGGACACCGGGGAGCTGTTTTTT. V gene TRBV28 combines with J gene TRBJ2-2; the match to TRBD1 covers 10 bases. V gave up 4 bases and J gave up 3 bases; unmatched junction bases: 5. This CDR3 is 16 amino acids long. The germline CDR1 and CDR2 sequences are MDHEN and SYDVKM.

This clonotype was observed a few times. The CDR3 DNA sequence: TGTGCCAGTAGTATAGAGCCGGGGAGATCTAATTACAATGAGCAGTTCTTC. It specifies CASSIEPGRSNYNEQFF. The J gene is TRBJ2-1, the V gene TRBV19; weak D call: TRBD2 (5 bases). This CDR3 is built from 17 residues. The V end lost 0 bases, the J end lost 4 bases, and 16 bases lay between the germline ends. Germline V CDR1 and CDR2: LNHDA, SQIVND (reference sequence).

This clonotype was picked up a small number of times. The genes are TRBV5-1 and TRBJ2-5; 10 positions agree with TRBD1. The CDR3 runs 15 residues. Germline CDR1 and CDR2: SGHRS and YFSETQ. V lost 4 bases, J lost 4 bases, and 7 bases stayed unmatched. CDR3 DNA sequence: TGCGCCAGCAGCCCCGACAGGGGGCTGTCAGAGACCCAGTACTTC. Translation gives CASSPDRGLSETQYF.

This clonotype appeared many times. The V call is TRBV28, the J call TRBJ2-3; 9 bases align to TRBD2. The junction had 9 bases not matched to a gene; V was cut back by 6 bases and J by 2 bases. There are 16 residues in the CDR3. Per germline, CDR1 MDHEN and CDR2 SYDVKM. The CDR3 region has the DNA TGTGCCAGCAGCCGGGGACTAGCAGATGACACAGATACGCAGTATTTT. It codes for CASSRGLADDTDTQYF.

This clonotype has just a few counts. This rearrangement joins TRBV10-3 to TRBJ2-5; TRBD2 aligns across 13 bases. J lost 2 bases, V lost 5 bases, and 11 bases had no gene match. The CDR3 is made up of 18 amino acids. Germline V CDR1 and CDR2: ENHRY, SYGVKD. The CDR3 sequence: CAISSLGLAGVGQETQYF. CDR3 nucleotide sequence: TGTGCCATCAGTTCGTTAGGACTAGCGGGAGTGGGGCAAGAGACCCAGTACTTC.

This clonotype was detected only a few times. This chain uses TRBV7-2 with TRBJ1-2, with 7 bases lining up with TRBD1. The length of the CDR3 is 15 residues. The junction had 3 bases not matched to a gene; V was cut back by 0 bases and J by 2 bases. Germline CDR1 reads SGHTA; CDR2 reads FQGNSA. The CDR3: CASSLAGGRNYGYTF. The CDR3 bases are TGTGCCAGCAGCTTAGCAGGGGGCAGGAACTATGGCTACACCTTC.

The V and J genes are TRBV12-3 or TRBV12-4 and TRBJ2-2; TRBD1 matches 7 bases. The CDR3 is 15 residues long. The junction had 8 bases not matched to a gene; V was cut back by 7 bases and J by 3 bases. This chain's CDR3 is CASTQGRQDTGELFF. CDR3 bases: TGTGCCAGCACACAGGGGCGGCAAGACACCGGGGAGCTGTTTTTT.

The DNA for the CDR3 is TGTGCCAGCCGAAACAGGGGGAACAATGAGCAGTTCTTC. Translation: CASRNRGNNEQFF. The chain combines TRBV5-8 with TRBJ2-1, with 8 nucleotides matching TRBD1. V lost 7 bases and J lost 5; bases outside the gene matches: 5. Germline CDR1 is SGHTS and CDR2 is YDEGEE. This CDR3 has 13 amino acids.

A few counts support this clonotype. The chain couples TRBV7-2 to TRBJ1-2; the D is unclear. With 3 bases removed from V and 8 bases from J, the gap between germline ends came to 13 bases. The CDR3 sequence is 13 residues long. Germline CDR1 is SGHTA and CDR2 is FQGNSA. The CDR3, as DNA: TGTGCCAGCAGCTTTGGACGGACGTCGGGCTACACCTTC. Protein: CASSFGRTSGYTF.